This T cell receptor beta chain emerged from a study of blood T cell repertoires in COVID-19. For the study at large: There were acute and convalescent COVID-19 samples, and they came from the United States, Italy and Spain. Sources were T cells, B-cell-depleted T cells, or PBMCs; the material itself was cDNA or gDNA.

Original processing notes: By means of reference gene primer amplification, nucleated cell counts were estimated. Measured with immunoSEQ multiplex PCR; TCRdb has only the in-frame clones, and not every one. The V and J calls and the clone size are those of that table, but D and trimming were determined from the DNA. Among 110,000 to 150,000 clones listed, about 79% were seen once. The V end lost 3 bases, the J end lost 1 base, and 10 bases lay between the germline ends. There are 15 residues in the CDR3. Germline CDR1 reads SEHNR; CDR2 reads FQNEAQ (reference sequence). This clone was seen a few times.

The chain employs TRBV7-9 and TRBJ1-5, with D possibly being TRBD1 (6 bases). The source is a man between 60 and 70 years old with active or convalescent COVID-19. The sequenced material came from peripheral blood. The CDR3 region has the DNA TGTGCCAGCAGCTTTGGCGACAGGAGCAATCAGCCCCAGCATTTT. Protein sequence: CASSFGDRSNQPQHF.